Following are 17 T cell receptor beta chains from one sample sequenced in a study of shared clonotypes between healthy human individuals. Produced via immunoSEQ multiplex PCR; TCRdb's table is partial and in-frame only. This sample has approximately 500,000 clones, with approximately 85% found just once. The sequenced sample was PBMCs. Receptors originate from a woman aged 40 to 55 in good health. Some clones in this sample may be carry-over from other donors' samples.

The rearrangement uses TRBV7-9 and TRBJ1-1, with 12 nucleotides matching TRBD1. The CDR3 sequence is 16 residues long. CDR1 and CDR2 from the germline V gene are SEHNR and FQNEAQ (reference sequence). Trimming cost V 3 bases and J 0 bases; bases outside gene matches: 2. The CDR3 loop reads CASSLGQGAMNTEAFF. The CDR3 DNA is TGTGCCAGCAGCTTGGGACAGGGGGCCATGAACACTGAAGCTTTCTTT.

The chain uses TRBV7-8 and TRBJ2-7; the D is unclear. Trimming shortened V by 1 base and J by 4 bases, and 8 bases separated the two germline ends. In germline, CDR1 is SGHVS, CDR2 FQNEAQ. The CDR3 sequence is 13 residues long. CDR3 nucleotide sequence: TGTGCCAGCAGCTTAGTTCTGGGATACGAGCAGTACTTC. It yields the protein CASSLVLGYEQYF.

V and J are TRBV5-4 and TRBJ2-5, with 7 nucleotides matching TRBD1. The CDR3 has 15 residues. J lost 5 bases, V lost 5 bases, and 12 bases had no gene match. Germline CDR1 SGHNT, CDR2 YYREEE (reference sequence). The CDR3: CASSTARGRWETQYF. The CDR3, as DNA: TGTGCCAGCAGTACAGCTAGGGGGCGCTGGGAGACCCAGTACTTC.

V usage is TRBV15 and J usage is TRBJ2-3; D possibly corresponds to TRBD1 (6 bases). CDR3 length: 16 residues. With 5 bases removed from V and 4 bases from J, the gap between germline ends came to 19 bases. The germline gives CDR1 LNHNV, CDR2 YYDKDF (reference sequence). In DNA, the CDR3 is TGTGCCACCAGCGGAGGAACAGGGTCGGGCCCAGATACGCAGTATTTT. Encoded protein: CATSGGTGSGPDTQYF.

For this clone: The same CDR3 is also encoded by other DNA sequences in this sample. This chain connects TRBV7-3 to TRBJ2-1; D gene uncertain. V was cut by 0 bases and J by 7 bases, with 4 bases left in between. Germline assignment: CDR1 SGHTA and CDR2 FQGTGA. The CDR3 covers 12 residues. The CDR3 nucleotides are TGTGCCAGCAGCTTAACCGGAAATGAGCAGTTCTTC. It yields the protein CASSLTGNEQFF.

This clone was seen only once. The chain couples TRBV11-2 to TRBJ1-2; D uncertain. Trimming removed 0 bases from V and 7 bases from J, with 12 bases in between. Germline V gives CDR1 SGHAT, CDR2 FQNNGV. The CDR3 has 14 amino acids. The CDR3 region has the DNA TGTGCCAGCAGCTTAGAGGTCTTGGGAGCTGGCTACACCTTC. Its protein is CASSLEVLGAGYTF.

V and J are TRBV5-1 and TRBJ1-2; no clear D. The CDR3 has 15 amino acids. Trimming left V 4 bases short and J 5 bases short, with 18 bases between. The V gene's germline CDR1 is SGHRS and CDR2 YFSETQ. The CDR3 region is CASSPAFGASYGYTF. CDR3 DNA: TGCGCCAGCAGCCCCGCGTTTGGCGCCAGTTATGGCTACACCTTC.

This clone has a single count. The chain uses TRBV15 and TRBJ1-2; 8 bases match TRBD1. CDR3 size: 14 residues. With 3 bases clipped from V and 7 bases from J, the junction kept 7 bases outside the gene matches. The germline V gene has CDR1 LNHNV and CDR2 YYDKDF (reference sequence). CDR3 protein: CATSSDRGGFGYTF. DNA of the CDR3: TGTGCCACCAGCAGTGACAGGGGAGGATTTGGCTACACCTTC. Looking up the rest from reference TRBV15 and TRBJ1-2 gives the full variable domain: DAMVIQNPRYQVTQFGKPVTLSCSQTLNHNVMYWYQQKSSQAPKLLFHYYDKDFNNEADTPDNFQSRRPNTSFCFLDIRSPGLGDTAMYLCATSSDRGGFGYTFGSGTRLTVV.

The chain links TRBV6-5 to TRBJ2-7; unclear D gene. The germline V gene has CDR1 MNHEY and CDR2 SVGAGI. The CDR3 is made up of 13 amino acids. V gave up 3 bases and J gave up 6 bases, with 12 bases separating them. This CDR3 reads CASSYGRVGEQYF. CDR3 coding DNA: TGTGCCAGCAGTTATGGTAGGGTGGGCGAGCAGTACTTC.

In nucleotides, the CDR3 is TGTGCCAGCAGCTTACCCGGGGTAGCGGGAAACACCGGGGAGCTGTTTTTT. Amino acids: CASSLPGVAGNTGELFF. The V and J genes are TRBV7-3 and TRBJ2-2; 8 positions agree with TRBD2. The junction had 7 bases not matched to a gene; V was cut back by 2 bases and J by 2 bases. There are 17 residues in the CDR3. Germline CDR1 reads SGHTA; CDR2 reads FQGTGA.

The chain recombines TRBV30 with TRBJ2-2; TRBD1 matches at 9 bases. This CDR3 contains 13 residues. The V gene end was trimmed by 6 bases and the J gene end by 6 bases; junction bases not matched to a gene: 5. Germline CDR1 reads GTSNPN; CDR2 reads SVGIG (reference sequence). The CDR3 region is CACLDRGAGELFF. As DNA, the CDR3 is TGTGCCTGCCTAGACAGGGGGGCCGGGGAGCTGTTTTTT. The whole variable domain, remainder taken from reference TRBV30 and TRBJ2-2, is SQTIHQWPATLVQPVGSPLSLECTVEGTSNPNLYWYRQAAGRGLQLLFYSVGIGQISSEVPQNLSASRPQDRQFILSSKKLLLSDSGFYLCACLDRGAGELFFGEGSRLTVL.

In its sample, this clone was seen once. The rearrangement joins TRBV15 to TRBJ2-3, with 7 positions matching TRBD1. Germline lookup yields CDR1 LNHNV and CDR2 YYDKDF (reference sequence). The CDR3 spans 15 residues. The junction had 6 bases not matched to a gene; V was cut back by 2 bases and J by 4 bases. The CDR3 region is CATSRSTGAADTQYF. CDR3 DNA sequence: TGTGCCACCAGCAGATCCACAGGGGCCGCAGATACGCAGTATTTT.

The chain couples TRBV9 to TRBJ2-2; 7 bases agree with TRBD2. The germline V gene has CDR1 SGDLS and CDR2 YYNGEE. Trimming removed 2 bases from V and 6 bases from J; junction bases left unmatched: 10. The CDR3 is 16 residues long. CDR3 sequence: CASSVAAGVVPGELFF. CDR3 nucleotide sequence: TGTGCCAGCAGCGTTGCGGCGGGAGTTGTTCCCGGGGAGCTGTTTTTT.

The chain joins TRBV6-1 to TRBJ2-1, with D hard to call. This CDR3 has 14 amino acids. V lost 2 bases and J 8 bases, leaving 13 bases between the germline ends. The germline gives CDR1 MNHNS, CDR2 SASEGT. CDR3 sequence reads: CASSEQFLGHEQFF. In DNA, the CDR3 is TGTGCCAGCAGTGAACAGTTTTTAGGGCATGAGCAGTTCTTC.

In its sample, this clone was seen a few times. This chain connects TRBV10-1 to TRBJ1-2, with 7 nucleotides matching TRBD1. In germline, CDR1 is WNHNN, CDR2 SYGVQD (reference sequence). V shed 9 bases and J 5 bases; nucleotides not matched to a gene: 6. This CDR3 has 12 residues. CDR3 nucleotide sequence: TGCGCCAGACCGGGACAGAAGTATGGCTACACCTTC. As protein: CARPGQKYGYTF.

The rearrangement joins TRBV2 to TRBJ2-3; TRBD1 might be the D (6 bases). V lost 7 bases to trimming and J lost 2 bases, with 13 bases between them. The CDR3 is made up of 14 amino acids. Germline CDR1 reads SNHLY; CDR2 reads FYNNEI. The CDR3 sequence: CASTSQGITDTQYF. The CDR3, as DNA: TGTGCCAGCACCTCACAGGGCATCACAGATACGCAGTATTTT.

The gene calls are TRBV10-1 and TRBJ1-1; 7 bases map to TRBD1. V shed 10 bases, J shed 4 bases, and the junction held 12 bases outside the gene matches. In germline, CDR1 is WNHNN, CDR2 SYGVQD (reference sequence). This CDR3 contains 14 residues. DNA for the CDR3: TGCGCCAACCAACAGACAGGGTTGCGCACTGAAGCTTTCTTT. Its translation is CANQQTGLRTEAFF.